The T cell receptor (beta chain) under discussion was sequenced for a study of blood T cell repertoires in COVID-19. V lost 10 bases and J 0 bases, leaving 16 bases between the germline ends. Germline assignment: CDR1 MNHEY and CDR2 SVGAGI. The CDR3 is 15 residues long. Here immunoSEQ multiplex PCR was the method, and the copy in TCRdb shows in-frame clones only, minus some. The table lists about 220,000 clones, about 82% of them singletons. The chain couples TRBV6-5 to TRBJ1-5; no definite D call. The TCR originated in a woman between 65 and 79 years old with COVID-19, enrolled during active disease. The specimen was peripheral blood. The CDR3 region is CATRTQAHSNQPQHF. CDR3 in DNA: TGTGCCACCCGAACGCAGGCCCATAGCAATCAGCCCCAGCATTTT.